Listed below are T cell receptor beta chains from one sample, sequenced in a study of T cells in Graves' hyperthyroidism and ophthalmopathy. TCRdb re-called the multiplex PCR reads through MiXCR, storing one row per CDR3 protein. Among some 350,000 distinct CDR3 sequences listed, about 16% were seen once. The sample was blood. These TCRs come from a woman in her sixties with Graves' ophthalmopathy. Each CDR3 is given with its conserved first and last residue. Each record gives: CDR3 length, J gene, V gene, D gene, clone size, CDR3 protein. The D gene is left open where the match is weak. A clone size is listed for some rows: how often the clone was seen (once, few, many), or a class if it is expanded.

14	TRBJ2-1	TRBV7-9	NA	many	CASSPSVTYNEQFF
15	TRBJ1-1	TRBV12-5	TRBD1	many	CASASDRTGRTEAFF
14	TRBJ2-5	TRBV19	NA	few	CASTRQGGEETQYF
16	TRBJ1-1	TRBV19	NA	NA	CASSLPTGGLNTEAFF
15	TRBJ1-5	TRBV20-1	TRBD1	few	CSARDRLNSNQPQHF
16	TRBJ2-1	TRBV20-1	NA	many	CSASGSGISSYNEQFF
16	TRBJ2-2	TRBV6-1	NA	few	CASSKRRPGVGGELFF
17	TRBJ1-3	TRBV3-1	NA	NA	CASSQPDDGYSGNTIYF
17	TRBJ2-2	TRBV7-3	TRBD1	few	CASSSMGQGANTGELFF
15	TRBJ2-5	TRBV19	NA	few	CASSRAGVGQETQYF
16	TRBJ1-4	TRBV18	TRBD1	few	CASSPSRTGLNEKLFF
12	TRBJ2-5	TRBV11-2	NA	NA	CASSFGGAKSHF
14	TRBJ2-7	TRBV20-1	TRBD2	many	CSARLGLAAGEQYF
13	TRBJ1-2	TRBV20-1	NA	NA	CSAQPTAGYGYTF
16	TRBJ2-3	TRBV5-1	TRBD2	many	CASSKGLAAGGGTQYF
14	TRBJ2-7	TRBV28	NA	many	CASSIPGRTYEQYF
15	TRBJ1-1	TRBV2	NA	many	CASSEFQGFDTEAFF
15	TRBJ2-1	TRBV7-9	TRBD1	NA	CASSLGQGVSNEQFF
19	TRBJ2-5	TRBV18	NA	NA	CASSPTGQPLAGIQETQYF
15	TRBJ2-3	TRBV10-1	TRBD2	few	CARACLAGDTDTQYF
13	TRBJ2-1	TRBV24-1	NA	many	CATSEPGRNEQFF
15	TRBJ1-1	TRBV6-1	TRBD1	many	CASSEWVRGHTEAFF
14	TRBJ1-2	TRBV5-1	TRBD1	many	CASSSLTGDYGYTF
13	TRBJ1-3	TRBV11-3	NA	many	CASSADGENTIYF
14	TRBJ1-4	TRBV5-1	TRBD1	NA	CASSSRGAGEKLFF
13	TRBJ2-7	TRBV27	NA	many	CASRPMGTYEQYF
16	TRBJ2-5	TRBV4-1	NA	NA	CASSQVFGGAGETQYF
13	TRBJ2-3	TRBV29-1	TRBD1	many	CSYRTGGTDTQYF
17	TRBJ2-2	TRBV20-1	TRBD2	NA	CSARDAASGRGTGELFF
15	TRBJ2-1	TRBV30	TRBD2	many	CAWSTSGGTYNEQFF
16	TRBJ2-5	TRBV12-3/TRBV12-4	NA	many	CASSLRGQGKQETQYF
15	TRBJ2-7	TRBV20-1	TRBD2	NA	CSASPRLAGITEQYF
13	TRBJ2-7	TRBV30	NA	many	CAWGLNAAYEQYF
16	TRBJ2-3	TRBV7-6	NA	many	CASSLGTADLGDTQYF
15	TRBJ1-1	TRBV18	TRBD1	many	CASSTGAALNTEAFF
12	TRBJ1-2	TRBV27	TRBD1	many	CATRDRGDGYTF
15	TRBJ1-5	TRBV27	NA	few	CASSLTGRTNQPQHF
14	TRBJ2-1	TRBV7-6	TRBD2	once	CASTAGVKLNEQFF
16	TRBJ2-7	TRBV2	TRBD2	NA	CASISTGQAGNYEQYF
15	TRBJ2-5	TRBV7-2	TRBD2	many	CASSSTSGRAQTQYF
13	TRBJ2-1	TRBV2	NA	many	CASSGQGQGGQFF
14	TRBJ2-5	TRBV3-1	NA	NA	CASSQGDFEETQYF
11	TRBJ2-5	TRBV5-1	NA	NA	CAGRLKETQYF
16	TRBJ2-1	TRBV3-1	NA	NA	CASSSTGLGPPTEQFF
12	TRBJ2-7	TRBV3-1	NA	many	CASSQEGGEQYF
13	TRBJ1-4	TRBV18	NA	many	CASSPPTNEKLFF
18	TRBJ2-3	TRBV20-1	TRBD2	many	CSARDVRVGLAGAGTQYF
15	TRBJ2-1	TRBV30	NA	many	CAWSVLSGGAFEQFF
15	TRBJ2-7	TRBV28	NA	many	CASSPPAGRIGEQYF
15	TRBJ2-5	TRBV3-1	TRBD1	many	CASSQTGDPWETQYF
14	TRBJ2-5	TRBV29-1	TRBD1	many	CSVRQGASWETQYF
14	TRBJ1-2	TRBV2	NA	many	CASSEAARDYGYTF
14	TRBJ2-3	TRBV2	NA	many	CASRAGAAADTQYF
18	TRBJ2-1	TRBV6-5	TRBD1	few	CASSYSGRGTGNYNEQFF